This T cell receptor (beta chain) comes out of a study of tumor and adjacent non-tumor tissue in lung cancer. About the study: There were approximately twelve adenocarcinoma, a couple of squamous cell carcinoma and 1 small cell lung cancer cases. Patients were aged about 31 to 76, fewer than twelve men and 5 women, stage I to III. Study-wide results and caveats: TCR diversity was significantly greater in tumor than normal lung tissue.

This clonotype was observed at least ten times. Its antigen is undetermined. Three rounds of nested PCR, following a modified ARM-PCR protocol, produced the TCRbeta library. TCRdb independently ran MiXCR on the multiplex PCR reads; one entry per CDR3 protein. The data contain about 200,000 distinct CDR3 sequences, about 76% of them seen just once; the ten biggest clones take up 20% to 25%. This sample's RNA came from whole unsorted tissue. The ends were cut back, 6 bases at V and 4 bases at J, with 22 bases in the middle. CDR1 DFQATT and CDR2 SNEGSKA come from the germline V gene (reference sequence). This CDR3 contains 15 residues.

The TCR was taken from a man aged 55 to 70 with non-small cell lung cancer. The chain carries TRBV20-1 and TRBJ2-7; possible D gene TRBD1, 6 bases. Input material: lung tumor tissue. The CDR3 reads CSASSTGGVLYEQYF. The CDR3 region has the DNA TGCAGTGCCTCCTCGACAGGCGGTGTCCTTTACGAGCAGTACTTC.